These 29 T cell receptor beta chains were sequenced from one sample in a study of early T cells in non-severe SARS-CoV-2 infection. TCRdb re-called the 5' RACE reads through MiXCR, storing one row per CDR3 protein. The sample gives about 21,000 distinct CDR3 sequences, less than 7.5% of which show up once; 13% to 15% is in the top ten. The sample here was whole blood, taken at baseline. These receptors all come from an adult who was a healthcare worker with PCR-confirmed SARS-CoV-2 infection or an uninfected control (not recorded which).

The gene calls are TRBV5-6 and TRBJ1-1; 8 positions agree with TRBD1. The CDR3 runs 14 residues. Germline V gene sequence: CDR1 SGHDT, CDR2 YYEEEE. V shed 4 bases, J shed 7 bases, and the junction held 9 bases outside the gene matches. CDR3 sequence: CASSPQDRAYEAFF. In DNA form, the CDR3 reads TGTGCCAGCAGCCCCCAGGACAGGGCCTATGAAGCTTTCTTT.

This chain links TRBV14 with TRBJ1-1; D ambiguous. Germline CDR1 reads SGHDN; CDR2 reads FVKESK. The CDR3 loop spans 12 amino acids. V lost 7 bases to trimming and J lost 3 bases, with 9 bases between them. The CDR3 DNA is TGTGCCAGCAAATCGGTGTACACTGAAGCTTTCTTT. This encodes CASKSVYTEAFF.

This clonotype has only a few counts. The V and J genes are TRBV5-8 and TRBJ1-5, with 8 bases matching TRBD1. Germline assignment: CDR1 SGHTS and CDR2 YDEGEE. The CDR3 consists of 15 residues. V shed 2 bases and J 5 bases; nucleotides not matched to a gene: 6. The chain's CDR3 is CASSFEGQGHQPQHF. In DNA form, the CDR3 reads TGTGCCAGCAGCTTTGAAGGACAGGGCCATCAGCCCCAGCATTTT.

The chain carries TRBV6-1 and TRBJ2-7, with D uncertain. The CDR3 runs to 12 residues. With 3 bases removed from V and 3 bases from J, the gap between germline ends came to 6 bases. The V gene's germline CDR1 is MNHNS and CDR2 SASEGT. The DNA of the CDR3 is TGTGCCAGCAGTGAGGAGTACTACGAGCAGTACTTC. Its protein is CASSEEYYEQYF.

DNA of the CDR3: TGTGCCAGCACCTCCGCAGGCGGGGGGGCCGGGACCCAGTACTTC. Amino acids: CASTSAGGGAGTQYF. The chain employs TRBV6-6 and TRBJ2-5, with 9 bases lining up with TRBD2. Germline V gene sequence: CDR1 MNHNY, CDR2 SVGAGI (reference sequence). With V trimmed by 7 bases and J by 7 bases, 13 bases remained unmatched. This CDR3 has 15 amino acids.

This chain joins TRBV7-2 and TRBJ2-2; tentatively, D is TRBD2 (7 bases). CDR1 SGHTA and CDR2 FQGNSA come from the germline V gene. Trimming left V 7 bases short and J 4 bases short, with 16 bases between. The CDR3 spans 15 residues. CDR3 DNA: TGTGCCAGCACCCCCCGGGGGGCGGGCACCGGGGAGCTGTTTTTT. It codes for CASTPRGAGTGELFF.

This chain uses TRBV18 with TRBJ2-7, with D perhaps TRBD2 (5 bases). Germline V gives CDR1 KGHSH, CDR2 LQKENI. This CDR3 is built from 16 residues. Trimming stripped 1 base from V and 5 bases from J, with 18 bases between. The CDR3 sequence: CASSPRDKGGRDEQYF. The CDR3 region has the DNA TGTGCCAGCTCACCACGAGATAAGGGTGGGAGAGACGAGCAGTACTTC.

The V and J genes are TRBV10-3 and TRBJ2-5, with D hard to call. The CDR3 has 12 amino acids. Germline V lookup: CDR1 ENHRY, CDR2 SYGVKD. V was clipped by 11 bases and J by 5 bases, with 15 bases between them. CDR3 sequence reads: CASGPSSETQYF. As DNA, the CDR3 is TGTGCCTCCGGACCCTCTTCTGAGACCCAGTACTTC.

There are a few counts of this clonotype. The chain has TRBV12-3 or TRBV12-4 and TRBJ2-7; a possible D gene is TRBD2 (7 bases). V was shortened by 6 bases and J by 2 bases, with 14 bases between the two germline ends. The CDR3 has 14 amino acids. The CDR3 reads CASSPGGGPYEQYF. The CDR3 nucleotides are TGTGCCAGCAGCCCCGGCGGGGGCCCCTACGAGCAGTACTTC.

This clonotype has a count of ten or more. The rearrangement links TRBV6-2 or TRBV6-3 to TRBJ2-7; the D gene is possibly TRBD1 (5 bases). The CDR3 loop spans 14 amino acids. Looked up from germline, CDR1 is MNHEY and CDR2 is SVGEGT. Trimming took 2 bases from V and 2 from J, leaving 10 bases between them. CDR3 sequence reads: CASSYPLDTYEQYF. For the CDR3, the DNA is TGTGCCAGCAGTTACCCTCTGGACACCTACGAGCAGTACTTC.

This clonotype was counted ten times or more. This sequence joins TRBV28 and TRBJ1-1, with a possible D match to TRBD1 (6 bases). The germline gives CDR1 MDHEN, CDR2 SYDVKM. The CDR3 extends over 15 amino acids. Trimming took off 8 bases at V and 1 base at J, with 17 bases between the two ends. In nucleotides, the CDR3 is TGTGCCAGCTATCGTGGTGGGGGCCCGAACACTGAAGCTTTCTTT. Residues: CASYRGGGPNTEAFF.

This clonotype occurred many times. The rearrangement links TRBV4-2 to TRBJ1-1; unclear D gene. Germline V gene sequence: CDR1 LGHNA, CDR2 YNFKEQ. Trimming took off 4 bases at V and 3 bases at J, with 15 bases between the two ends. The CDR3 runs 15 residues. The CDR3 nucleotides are TGTGCCAGCAGCCTGGAGTTCGACTCGGACACTGAAGCTTTCTTT. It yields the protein CASSLEFDSDTEAFF.

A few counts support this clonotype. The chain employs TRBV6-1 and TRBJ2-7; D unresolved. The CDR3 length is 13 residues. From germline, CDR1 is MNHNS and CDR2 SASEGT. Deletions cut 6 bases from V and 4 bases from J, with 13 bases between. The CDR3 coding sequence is TGTGCCAGCAGGACTGACAAATTTTACGAGCAGTACTTC. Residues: CASRTDKFYEQYF.

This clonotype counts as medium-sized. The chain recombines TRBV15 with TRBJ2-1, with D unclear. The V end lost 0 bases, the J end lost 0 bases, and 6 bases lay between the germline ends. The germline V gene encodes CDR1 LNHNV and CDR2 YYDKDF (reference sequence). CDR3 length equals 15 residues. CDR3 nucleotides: TGTGCCACCAGCAGAGAGCGGAGCTCCTACAATGAGCAGTTCTTC. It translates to CATSRERSSYNEQFF. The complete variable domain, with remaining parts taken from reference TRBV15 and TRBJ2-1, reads DAMVIQNPRYQVTQFGKPVTLSCSQTLNHNVMYWYQQKSSQAPKLLFHYYDKDFNNEADTPDNFQSRRPNTSFCFLDIRSPGLGDTAMYLCATSRERSSYNEQFFGPGTRLTVL.

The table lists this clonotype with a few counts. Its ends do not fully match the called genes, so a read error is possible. CDR3 sequence: CASSPGQGLAGGF. The CDR3 bases are TGTGCCAGCTCCCCGGGACAGGGGTTAGCGGGAGGGTTC. V gene TRBV2 combines with J gene TRBJ2-1; perhaps TRBD2 as D (11 bases). Germline V gene lookup returns CDR1 SNHLY and CDR2 FYNNEI. The CDR3 totals 13 residues.

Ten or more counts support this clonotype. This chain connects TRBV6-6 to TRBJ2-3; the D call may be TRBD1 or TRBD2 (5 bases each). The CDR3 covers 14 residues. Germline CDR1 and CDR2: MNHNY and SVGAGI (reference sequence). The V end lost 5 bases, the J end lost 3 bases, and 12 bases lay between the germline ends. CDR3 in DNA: TGTGCCAGCAGTCCCACGGGGCTGACAGATACGCAGTATTTT. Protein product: CASSPTGLTDTQYF.

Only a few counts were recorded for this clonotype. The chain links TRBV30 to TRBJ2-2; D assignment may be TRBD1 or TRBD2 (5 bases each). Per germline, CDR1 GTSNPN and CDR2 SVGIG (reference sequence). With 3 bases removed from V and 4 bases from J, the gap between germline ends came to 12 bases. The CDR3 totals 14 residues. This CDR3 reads CAWSLRGLTGELFF. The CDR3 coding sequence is TGTGCCTGGAGCCTACGGGGCCTCACCGGGGAGCTGTTTTTT.

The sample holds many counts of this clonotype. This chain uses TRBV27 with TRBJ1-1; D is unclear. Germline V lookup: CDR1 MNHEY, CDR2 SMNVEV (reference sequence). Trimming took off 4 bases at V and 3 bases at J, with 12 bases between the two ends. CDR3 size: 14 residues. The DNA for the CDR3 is TGTGCCAGCAGTTCACGGGAACGTGACACTGAAGCTTTCTTT. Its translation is CASSSRERDTEAFF.

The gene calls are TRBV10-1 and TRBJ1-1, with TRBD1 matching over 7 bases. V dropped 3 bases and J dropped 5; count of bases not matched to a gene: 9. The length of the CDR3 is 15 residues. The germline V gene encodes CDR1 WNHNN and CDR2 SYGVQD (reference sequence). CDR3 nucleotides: TGCGCCAGCAGTGAAGGTCGAGGGGGCGGGACTGAAGCTTTCTTT. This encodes CASSEGRGGGTEAFF.

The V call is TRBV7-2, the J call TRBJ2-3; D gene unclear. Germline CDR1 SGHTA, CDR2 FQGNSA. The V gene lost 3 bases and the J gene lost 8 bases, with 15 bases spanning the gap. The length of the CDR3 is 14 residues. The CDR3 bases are TGTGCCAGCAGCTTTCAAAGTGCCACGGGTACGCAGTATTTT. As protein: CASSFQSATGTQYF.

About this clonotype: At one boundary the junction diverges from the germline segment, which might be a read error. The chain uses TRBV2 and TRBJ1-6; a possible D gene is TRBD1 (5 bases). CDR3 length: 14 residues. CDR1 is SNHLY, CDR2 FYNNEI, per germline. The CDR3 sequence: CVSRPNRGIPPLHF. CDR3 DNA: TGTGTCAGCAGACCAAACCGGGGGATTCCACCCCTCCACTTT.

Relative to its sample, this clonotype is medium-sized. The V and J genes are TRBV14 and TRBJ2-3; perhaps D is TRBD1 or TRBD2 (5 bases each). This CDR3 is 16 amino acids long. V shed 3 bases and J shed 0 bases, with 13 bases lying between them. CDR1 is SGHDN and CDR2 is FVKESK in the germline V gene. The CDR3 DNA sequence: TGTGCCAGCAGCCACCGGGACGCATTTAGCACAGATACGCAGTATTTT. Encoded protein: CASSHRDAFSTDTQYF.

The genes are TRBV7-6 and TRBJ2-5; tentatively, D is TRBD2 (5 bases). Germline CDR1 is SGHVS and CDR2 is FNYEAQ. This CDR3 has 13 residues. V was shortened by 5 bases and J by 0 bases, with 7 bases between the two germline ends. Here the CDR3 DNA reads TGTGCCAGCAGCCACGGGAACCAAGAGACCCAGTACTTC. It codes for CASSHGNQETQYF.

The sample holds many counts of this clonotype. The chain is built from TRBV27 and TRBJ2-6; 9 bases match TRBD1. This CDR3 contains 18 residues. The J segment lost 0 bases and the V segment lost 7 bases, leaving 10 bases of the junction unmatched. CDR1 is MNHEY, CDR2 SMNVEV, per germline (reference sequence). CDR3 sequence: CASTKDRGGLSGANVLTF. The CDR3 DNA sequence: TGTGCCAGCACCAAGGACAGGGGAGGCCTCTCTGGGGCCAACGTCCTGACTTTC. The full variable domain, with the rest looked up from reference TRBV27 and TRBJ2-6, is EAQVTQNPRYLITVTGKKLTVTCSQNMNHEYMSWYRQDPGLGLRQIYYSMNVEVTDKGDVPEGYKVSRKEKRNFPLILESPSPNQTSLYFCASTKDRGGLSGANVLTFGAGSRLTVL.

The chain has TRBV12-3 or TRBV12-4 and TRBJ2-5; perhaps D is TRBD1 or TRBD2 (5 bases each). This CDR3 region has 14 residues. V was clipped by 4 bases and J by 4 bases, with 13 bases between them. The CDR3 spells CASSYGIGGETQYF. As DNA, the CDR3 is TGTGCCAGCAGTTATGGAATTGGGGGAGAGACCCAGTACTTC.

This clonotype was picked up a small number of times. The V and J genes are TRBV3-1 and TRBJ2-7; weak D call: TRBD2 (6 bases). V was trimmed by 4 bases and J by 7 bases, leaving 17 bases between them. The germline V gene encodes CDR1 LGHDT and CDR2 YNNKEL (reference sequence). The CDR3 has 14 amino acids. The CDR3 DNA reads TGTGCCAGCAGCCCCCCCCAGCGGGCGTGGGAGCAGTACTTC. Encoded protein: CASSPPQRAWEQYF.

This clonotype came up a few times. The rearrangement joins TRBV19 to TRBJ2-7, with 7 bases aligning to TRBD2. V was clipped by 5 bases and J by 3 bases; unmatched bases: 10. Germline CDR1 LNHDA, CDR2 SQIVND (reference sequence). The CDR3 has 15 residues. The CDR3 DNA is TGTGCCAGTAGTTCCCAAGCGGGGCCCTACTACGAGCAGTACTTC. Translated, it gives CASSSQAGPYYEQYF. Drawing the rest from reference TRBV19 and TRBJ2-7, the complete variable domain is DGGITQSPKYLFRKEGQNVTLSCEQNLNHDAMYWYRQDPGQGLRLIYYSQIVNDFQKGDIAEGYSVSREKKESFPLTVTSAQKNPTAFYLCASSSQAGPYYEQYFGPGTRLTVT.

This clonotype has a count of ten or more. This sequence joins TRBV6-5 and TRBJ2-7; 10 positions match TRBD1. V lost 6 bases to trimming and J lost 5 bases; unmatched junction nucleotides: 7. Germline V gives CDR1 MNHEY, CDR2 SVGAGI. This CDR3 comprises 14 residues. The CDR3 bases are TGTGCCAGCAGCAGGACAGGGGGGAAGAACGAGCAGTACTTC. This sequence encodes CASSRTGGKNEQYF.

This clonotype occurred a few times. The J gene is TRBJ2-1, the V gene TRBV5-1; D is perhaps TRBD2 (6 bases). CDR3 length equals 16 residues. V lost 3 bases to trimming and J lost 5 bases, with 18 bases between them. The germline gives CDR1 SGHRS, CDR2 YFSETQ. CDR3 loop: CASSYGTGAVNNEQFF. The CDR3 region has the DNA TGCGCCAGCAGCTACGGGACGGGAGCTGTGAACAATGAGCAGTTCTTC.